What follows are 20 T cell receptor beta chains derived from one specimen sequenced in a study of T cell changes during pregnancy in multiple sclerosis. Only in-frame clones appear in the TCRdb table, and some are missing; sequencing was by immunoSEQ multiplex PCR. The table records about 55,000 clones, 93% of them present only once. Specimen: CD8+ T cells from peripheral blood mononuclear cells, collected in the second trimester of pregnancy. These receptors came from a female donor with multiple sclerosis, enrolled in a pregnancy study.

In this sample, this clone turned up once. This sequence joins TRBV5-5 and TRBJ2-2, with 9 bases that match TRBD1. Germline trimming cut 5 bases from V and 5 bases from J; bases unmatched to any gene: 13. Germline loops: CDR1 SGHKS, CDR2 YYEKEE (reference sequence). This CDR3 spans 17 amino acids. The CDR3 DNA is TGTGCCAGCAGTCACACTCGAGGACAGGGGAGAACCGGGGAGCTGTTTTTT. Its translation is CASSHTRGQGRTGELFF.

The chain has TRBV4-1 and TRBJ1-6, with TRBD1 identical over 8 bases. The CDR3 length is 16 residues. Germline CDR1 and CDR2: MGHRA and YSYEKL. J lost 5 bases, V lost 4 bases, and 7 bases had no gene match. For the CDR3, the DNA is TGCGCCAGCAGCCCGACAGGGGATCAACATAATTCACCCCTCCACTTT. It specifies CASSPTGDQHNSPLHF.

This clone has a handful of counts. The chain links TRBV28 to TRBJ1-1; D is possibly TRBD1 (5 bases). Germline CDR1 MDHEN, CDR2 SYDVKM. The CDR3 totals 14 residues. V was pared by 6 bases and J by 2 bases, with 13 bases between. This chain's CDR3 is CASRGGPSNTEAFF. For the CDR3, the DNA is TGTGCCAGCAGGGGGGGACCGAGTAACACTGAAGCTTTCTTT. The full variable domain, in which reference TRBV28 and TRBJ1-1 provide the parts outside the CDR3, is DVKVTQSSRYLVKRTGEKVFLECVQDMDHENMFWYRQDPGLGLRLIYFSYDVKMKEKGDIPEGYSVSREKKERFSLILESASTNQTSMYLCASRGGPSNTEAFFGQGTRLTVV.

The chain couples TRBV7-6 to TRBJ2-3, with a tentative D call TRBD2 (6 bases). This CDR3 spans 17 amino acids. V was pared by 2 bases and J by 4 bases, with 19 bases between. Looked up from germline, CDR1 is SGHVS and CDR2 is FNYEAQ. The CDR3 sequence: CASSLTQAGTLADTQYF. The CDR3 nucleotides are TGTGCCAGCAGCTTAACCCAAGCGGGCACTCTAGCAGATACGCAGTATTTT.

J is TRBJ1-1 and V is TRBV7-7; tentatively, D is TRBD1 (6 bases). Germline V gene data show CDR1 as SSHAT and CDR2 as FNYEAQ (reference sequence). The CDR3 sequence is 13 residues long. Trimming removed 2 bases at V and 6 bases at J, with 10 bases between. This CDR3 reads CASSLIQGSEAFF. The CDR3 nucleotides read TGTGCCAGCAGCTTAATACAGGGTTCTGAAGCTTTCTTT.

The V call is TRBV11-2, the J call TRBJ2-7; D remains ambiguous. The germline V and J ends were trimmed by 2 bases and 5 bases, with 10 bases remaining between them. The CDR3 spans 13 residues. Per germline, CDR1 SGHAT and CDR2 FQNNGV. CDR3 amino acids: CASSLKSPHEQYF. The CDR3 nucleotides are TGTGCCAGCAGCTTAAAAAGCCCCCACGAGCAGTACTTC.

The V gene is TRBV7-8, the J gene TRBJ2-1; D might be TRBD2 (5 bases). The germline V gene has CDR1 SGHVS and CDR2 FQNEAQ. The V and J ends lost 3 bases and 15 bases respectively, with 18 bases between them. The CDR3 sequence is 13 residues long. The CDR3 reads CASSFLGSVGPFF. CDR3 in DNA: TGTGCCAGCAGCTTCCTAGGGAGCGTCGGTCCGTTCTTC.

This chain joins TRBV6-5 and TRBJ2-6; D is unresolved. Between the trimmed V and J ends, which lost 7 bases and 0 bases, there was a span of 7 bases. The CDR3 runs to 14 residues. In germline, CDR1 is MNHEY, CDR2 SVGAGI. For the CDR3, the DNA is TGTGCCAGCACCGACTCCTCTGGGGCCAACGTCCTGACTTTC. It encodes CASTDSSGANVLTF.

This clone was detected only once. The chain joins TRBV5-4 to TRBJ1-1, with 7 bases that match TRBD1. Germline trimming cut 4 bases from V and 5 bases from J; bases unmatched to any gene: 5. Germline CDR1 and CDR2: SGHNT and YYREEE (reference sequence). The CDR3 has 13 residues. CDR3 residues: CASSISGGTEAFF. The CDR3 DNA reads as TGTGCCAGCAGCATCTCAGGGGGGACTGAAGCTTTCTTT.

The V call is TRBV7-8, the J call TRBJ1-1; TRBD1 is a possible D gene (5 bases). Germline values: CDR1 SGHVS, CDR2 FQNEAQ. This CDR3 region has 15 residues. V was shortened by 1 base and J by 7 bases, with 16 bases between the two germline ends. CDR3 protein: CASSLVSGRGIEAFF. CDR3 nucleotides: TGTGCCAGCAGCTTAGTGAGCGGGAGGGGTATTGAAGCTTTCTTT.

J is TRBJ2-1 and V is TRBV11-2; D unclear. Trimming cost V 5 bases and J 9 bases, with 17 bases left between them. CDR3 length: 14 amino acids. CDR1 is SGHAT and CDR2 is FQNNGV in the germline V gene. The CDR3 is CASSIPSLGPEQFF. The CDR3 nucleotides read TGTGCCAGCAGCATCCCTTCGCTAGGTCCTGAGCAGTTCTTC. The full variable domain, rest sourced from reference TRBV11-2 and TRBJ2-1, is EAGVAQSPRYKIIEKRQSVAFWCNPISGHATLYWYQQILGQGPKLLIQFQNNGVVDDSQLPKDRFSAERLKGVDSTLKIQPAKLEDSAVYLCASSIPSLGPEQFFGPGTRLTVL.

The chain joins TRBV7-8 to TRBJ2-1; 13 bases are shared with TRBD2. The V segment lost 6 bases and the J segment 7 bases; nucleotides outside the gene matches: 9. CDR3 size: 16 residues. The V gene's germline CDR1 is SGHVS and CDR2 FQNEAQ. The CDR3 region has the DNA TGTGCCAGCAGTTTCCTGGGACTAGCGGGGTTGAATGAGCAGTTCTTC. Protein sequence: CASSFLGLAGLNEQFF.

The chain couples TRBV6-1 to TRBJ2-7, with a tentative D call TRBD2 (5 bases). Looked up from germline, CDR1 is MNHNS and CDR2 is SASEGT. The CDR3 length is 12 residues. The V gene lost 7 bases and the J gene lost 2 bases, with 9 bases spanning the gap. In DNA form, the CDR3 reads TGTGCCAGCACCCCCGGGACCTACGAGCAGTACTTC. The encoded protein is CASTPGTYEQYF.

The genes are TRBV4-2 and TRBJ2-1; D unclear. Germline-derived CDR1 and CDR2 are LGHNA and YNFKEQ. The CDR3 has 15 amino acids. V lost 0 bases and J lost 7, with 13 bases in between. The CDR3, as DNA: TGTGCCAGCAGCCAAGAGGGTATGTCGGGTAATGAGCAGTTCTTC. This translates into CASSQEGMSGNEQFF.

The gene calls are TRBV4-1 and TRBJ2-5, with D possibly being TRBD1 (6 bases). The CDR3 totals 14 residues. The V and J ends lost 2 bases and 1 base respectively, with 8 bases between them. The V gene's germline CDR1 is MGHRA and CDR2 YSYEKL. The CDR3 nucleotides are TGCGCCAGCAGCCAATGGGACATCCAAGAGACCCAGTACTTC. Its translation is CASSQWDIQETQYF.

The V gene is TRBV5-4, the J gene TRBJ2-3, with 10 bases aligning to TRBD2. J gave up 3 bases and V 4 bases, and 8 bases lay outside the gene matches. Looked up from germline, CDR1 is SGHNT and CDR2 is YYREEE (reference sequence). This CDR3 contains 16 residues. The CDR3 DNA is TGTGCCAGCAGCGGCGGACTAGCGGCCAAGACAGATACGCAGTATTTT. Translating it yields CASSGGLAAKTDTQYF. Filled out from reference TRBV5-4 and TRBJ2-3, the complete variable domain reads ETGVTQSPTHLIKTRGQQVTLRCSSQSGHNTVSWYQQALGQGPQFIFQYYREEENGRGNFPPRFSGLQFPNYSSELNVNALELDDSALYLCASSGGLAAKTDTQYFGPGTRLTVL.

This sequence joins TRBV5-4 and TRBJ2-2; D might be TRBD2 (6 bases). V lost 1 base, J lost 3 bases, and 10 bases lay in between. The length of the CDR3 is 15 residues. Germline V gene lookup returns CDR1 SGHNT and CDR2 YYREEE (reference sequence). The chain's CDR3 is CASSLYRRDTGELFF. The CDR3 DNA reads as TGTGCCAGCAGCTTGTACAGGAGGGACACCGGGGAGCTGTTTTTT.

The chain joins TRBV2 to TRBJ2-4; 9 positions agree with TRBD1. The CDR3 sequence is 14 residues long. The germline V gene has CDR1 SNHLY and CDR2 FYNNEI. Trimming took 10 bases from V and 6 from J; bases not matched to a gene: 10. CDR3: CATTTPGQGNIQYF. CDR3 DNA: TGTGCCACCACAACACCGGGACAGGGAAACATTCAGTACTTC.

The V and J genes are TRBV7-9 and TRBJ2-1, with 7 bases aligning to TRBD2. CDR3 length: 16 amino acids. CDR1 and CDR2 from the germline V gene are SEHNR and FQNEAQ (reference sequence). Losses at the gene ends were 5 bases for V and 4 bases for J; bases not matched to a gene: 11. In nucleotides, the CDR3 is TGTGCCAGCAGCCTGACCGCTAGCGGAGTTTACAATGAGCAGTTCTTC. It specifies CASSLTASGVYNEQFF.

The J gene is TRBJ2-1, the V gene TRBV9; 8 nucleotides match TRBD2. The CDR3 extends over 13 amino acids. CDR1 and CDR2 from the germline V gene are SGDLS and YYNGEE. J gave up 4 bases and V 4 bases, and 1 base lay outside the gene matches. The CDR3 here is CASSPGGYNEQFF. CDR3 coding DNA: TGTGCCAGCAGCCCGGGGGGGTACAATGAGCAGTTCTTC.